The T cell receptor (beta chain) under discussion was sequenced for a study of PD-L1 blockade in urothelial cancer. This clone occurred once. The time point was: peripheral blood 6 weeks after treatment start. All patients carried locally advanced or metastatic urothelial carcinoma. Germline-derived CDR1 and CDR2 are LNHDA and SQIVND (reference sequence). This CDR3 has 16 residues. Trimming removed 6 bases at V and 0 bases at J, with 15 bases between. Sequencing used immunoSEQ multiplex PCR; TCRdb keeps in-frame clones, though not all of them. The sample shows 53,000 or so clones, 70% to 90% of them seen only once.

This sequence originates from a man in his 60s with urothelial cancer. The rearrangement uses TRBV19 and TRBJ2-1, with D uncertain. This sample comprised PBMCs, obtained around atezolizumab (anti-PD-L1) treatment. This CDR3 reads CASSILHRSSYNEQFF. The CDR3 nucleotides read TGTGCCAGTAGCATCCTTCATAGGAGCTCCTACAATGAGCAGTTCTTC. Drawing the rest from reference TRBV19 and TRBJ2-1, the complete variable domain is DGGITQSPKYLFRKEGQNVTLSCEQNLNHDAMYWYRQDPGQGLRLIYYSQIVNDFQKGDIAEGYSVSREKKESFPLTVTSAQKNPTAFYLCASSILHRSSYNEQFFGPGTRLTVL.